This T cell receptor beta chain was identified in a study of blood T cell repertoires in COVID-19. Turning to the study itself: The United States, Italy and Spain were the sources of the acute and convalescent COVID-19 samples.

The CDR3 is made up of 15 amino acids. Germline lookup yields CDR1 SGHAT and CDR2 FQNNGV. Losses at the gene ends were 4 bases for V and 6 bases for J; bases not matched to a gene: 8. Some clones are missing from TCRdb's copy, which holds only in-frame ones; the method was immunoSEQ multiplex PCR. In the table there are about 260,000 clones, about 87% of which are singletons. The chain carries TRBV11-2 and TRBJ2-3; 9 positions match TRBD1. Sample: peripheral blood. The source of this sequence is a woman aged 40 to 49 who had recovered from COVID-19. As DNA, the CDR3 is TGTGCCAGCAGCTGGCTCGGGACAGGGACGGATACGCAGTATTTT. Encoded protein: CASSWLGTGTDTQYF.